These 3 T cell receptor beta chains share one sample of origin, sequenced in a study of beta chain features in type 1 diabetes. Reverse transcription of all isolated RNA meant that expressed TCRB transcripts were sequenced. The protocol was immunoSEQ multiplex PCR, while the TCRdb copy is restricted to in-frame clones and leaves out a portion. In the table there are 350,000 to 450,000 clones, approximately 15% of which are singletons. Material for sequencing was naive CD4+ T cells from blood. Every receptor here comes from a young man in good health.

J is TRBJ2-7 and V is TRBV30; 10 bases fit TRBD1. J gave up 6 bases and V 5 bases, and 1 base lay outside the gene matches. CDR1 GTSNPN and CDR2 SVGIG come from the germline V gene (reference sequence). This CDR3 has 11 amino acids. DNA of the CDR3: TGTGCCTGGTGGACAGGGGGCGAGCAGTACGTC. Its translation is CAWWTGGEQYV.

This clone was picked up a small number of times. The rearrangement uses TRBV18 and TRBJ2-1; no reliable D call. The CDR3 contains 12 residues. Trimming took off 4 bases at V and 8 bases at J, with 9 bases between the two ends. Germline CDR1 is KGHSH and CDR2 is LQKENI. The CDR3 nucleotides are TGTGCCAGCTCACTCTTGTGGGATGAGCAGTTCTTC. This encodes CASSLLWDEQFF.

There are a few counts of this clone. The rearrangement joins TRBV5-1 to TRBJ2-3; TRBD2 is a possible D gene (5 bases). Germline V lookup: CDR1 SGHRS, CDR2 YFSETQ. The CDR3 runs to 17 residues. V shed 0 bases and J shed 0 bases, with 14 bases lying between them. The CDR3, as DNA: TGCGCCAGCAGCTTGGACACAGCGGATACTAGCACAGATACGCAGTATTTT. Translating it yields CASSLDTADTSTDTQYF.